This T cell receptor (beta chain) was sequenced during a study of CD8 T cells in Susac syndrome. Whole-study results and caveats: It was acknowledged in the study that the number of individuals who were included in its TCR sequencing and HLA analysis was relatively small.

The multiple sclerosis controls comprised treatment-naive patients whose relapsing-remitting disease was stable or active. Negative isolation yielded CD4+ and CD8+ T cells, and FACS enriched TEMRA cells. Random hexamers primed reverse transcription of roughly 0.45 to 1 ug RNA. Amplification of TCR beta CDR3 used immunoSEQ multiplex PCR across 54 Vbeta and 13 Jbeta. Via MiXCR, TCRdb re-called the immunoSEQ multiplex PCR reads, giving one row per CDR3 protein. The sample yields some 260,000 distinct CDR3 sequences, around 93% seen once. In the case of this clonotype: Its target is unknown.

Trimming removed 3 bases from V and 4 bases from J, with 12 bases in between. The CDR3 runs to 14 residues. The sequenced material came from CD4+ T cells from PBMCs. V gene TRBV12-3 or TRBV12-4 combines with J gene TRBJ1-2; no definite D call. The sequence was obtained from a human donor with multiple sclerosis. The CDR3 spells CASSFSRVLYGYTF. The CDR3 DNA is TGTGCCAGCAGTTTTTCGAGAGTGCTCTATGGCTACACCTTC.